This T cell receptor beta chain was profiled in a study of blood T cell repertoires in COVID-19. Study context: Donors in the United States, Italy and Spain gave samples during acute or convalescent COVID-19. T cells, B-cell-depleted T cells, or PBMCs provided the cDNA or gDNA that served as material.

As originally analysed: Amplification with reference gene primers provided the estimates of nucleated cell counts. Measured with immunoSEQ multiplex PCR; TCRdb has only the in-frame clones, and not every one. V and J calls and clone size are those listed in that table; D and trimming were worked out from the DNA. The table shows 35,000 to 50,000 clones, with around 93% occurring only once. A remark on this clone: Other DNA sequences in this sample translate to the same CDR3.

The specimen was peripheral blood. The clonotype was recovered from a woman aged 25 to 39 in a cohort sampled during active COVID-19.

CDR3: CASSYQGWTEAFF. Written as DNA, the CDR3 is TGTGCCAGCAGTTATCAGGGGTGGACCGAAGCTTTCTTT. The chain combines TRBV6-5 with TRBJ1-1; D is possibly TRBD1 (6 bases). CDR3 length equals 13 residues. V was pared by 3 bases and J by 8 bases, with 13 bases between. The germline V gene encodes CDR1 MNHEY and CDR2 SVGAGI.